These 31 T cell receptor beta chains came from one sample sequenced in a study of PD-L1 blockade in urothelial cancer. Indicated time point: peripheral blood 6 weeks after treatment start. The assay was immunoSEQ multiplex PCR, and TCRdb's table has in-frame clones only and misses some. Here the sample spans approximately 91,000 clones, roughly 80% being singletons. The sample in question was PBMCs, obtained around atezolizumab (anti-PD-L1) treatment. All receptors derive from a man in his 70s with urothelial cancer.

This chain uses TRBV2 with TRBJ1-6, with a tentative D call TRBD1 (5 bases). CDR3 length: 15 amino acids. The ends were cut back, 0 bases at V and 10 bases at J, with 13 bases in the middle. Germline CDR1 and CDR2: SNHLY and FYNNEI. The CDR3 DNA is TGTGCCAGCAGTGAAGCGGCAGGGTCGGTCTCACCCCTCCACTTT. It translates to CASSEAAGSVSPLHF.

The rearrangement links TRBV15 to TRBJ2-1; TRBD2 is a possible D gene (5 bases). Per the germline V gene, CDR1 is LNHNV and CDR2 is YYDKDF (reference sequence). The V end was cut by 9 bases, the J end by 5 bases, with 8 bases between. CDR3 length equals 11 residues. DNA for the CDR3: TGTGCCACAGGACTTAACAATGAGCAGTTCTTC. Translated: CATGLNNEQFF.

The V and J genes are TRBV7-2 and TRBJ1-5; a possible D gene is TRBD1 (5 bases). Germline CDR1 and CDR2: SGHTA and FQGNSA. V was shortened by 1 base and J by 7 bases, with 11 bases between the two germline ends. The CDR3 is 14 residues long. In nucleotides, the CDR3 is TGTGCCAGCAGCTTAGTTTCAGGGTGGCAGCCCCAGCATTTT. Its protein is CASSLVSGWQPQHF.

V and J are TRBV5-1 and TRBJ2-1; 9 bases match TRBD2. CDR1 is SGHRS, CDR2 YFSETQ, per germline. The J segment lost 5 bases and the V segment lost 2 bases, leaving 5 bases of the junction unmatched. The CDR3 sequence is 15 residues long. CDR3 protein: CASSFGRGGDNEQFF. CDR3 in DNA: TGCGCCAGCAGCTTTGGGCGGGGGGGGGACAATGAGCAGTTCTTC.

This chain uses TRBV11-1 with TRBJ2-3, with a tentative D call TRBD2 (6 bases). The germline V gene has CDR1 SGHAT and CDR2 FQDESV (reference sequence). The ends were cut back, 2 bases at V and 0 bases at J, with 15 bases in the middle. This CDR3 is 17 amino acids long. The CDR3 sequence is CASSLRGMTASTDTQYF. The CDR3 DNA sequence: TGTGCCAGCAGCTTACGGGGGATGACAGCGAGCACAGATACGCAGTATTTT.

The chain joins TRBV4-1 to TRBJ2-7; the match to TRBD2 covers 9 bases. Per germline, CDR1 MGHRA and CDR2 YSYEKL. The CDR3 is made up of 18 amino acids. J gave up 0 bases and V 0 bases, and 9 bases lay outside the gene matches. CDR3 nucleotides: TGCGCCAGCAGCCAAGATGGAGCGGGGGGATCCTACTCCTACGAGCAGTACTTC. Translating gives CASSQDGAGGSYSYEQYF.

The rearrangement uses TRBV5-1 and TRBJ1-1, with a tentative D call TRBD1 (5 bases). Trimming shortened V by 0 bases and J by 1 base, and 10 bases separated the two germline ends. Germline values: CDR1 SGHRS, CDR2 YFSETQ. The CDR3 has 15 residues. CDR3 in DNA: TGCGCCAGCAGCTTGGTACAGGCAGGGAACACTGAAGCTTTCTTT. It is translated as CASSLVQAGNTEAFF.

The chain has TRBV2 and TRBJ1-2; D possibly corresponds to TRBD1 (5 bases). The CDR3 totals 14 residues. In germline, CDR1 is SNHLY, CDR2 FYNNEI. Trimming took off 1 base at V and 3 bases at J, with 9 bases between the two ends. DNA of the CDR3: TGTGCCAGCAGTGAAGGCAGGGCTCACTATGGCTACACCTTC. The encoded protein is CASSEGRAHYGYTF. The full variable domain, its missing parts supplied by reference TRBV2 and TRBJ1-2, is EPEVTQTPSHQVTQMGQEVILRCVPISNHLYFYWYRQILGQKVEFLVSFYNNEISEKSEIFDDQFSVERPDGSNFTLKIRSTKLEDSAMYFCASSEGRAHYGYTFGSGTRLTVV.

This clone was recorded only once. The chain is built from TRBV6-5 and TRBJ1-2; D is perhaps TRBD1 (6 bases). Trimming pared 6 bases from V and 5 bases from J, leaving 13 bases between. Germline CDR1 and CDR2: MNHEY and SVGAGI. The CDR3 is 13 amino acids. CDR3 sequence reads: CASRRGRTYGYTF. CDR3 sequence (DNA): TGTGCCAGCAGGCGGGGGCGAACGTATGGCTACACCTTC.

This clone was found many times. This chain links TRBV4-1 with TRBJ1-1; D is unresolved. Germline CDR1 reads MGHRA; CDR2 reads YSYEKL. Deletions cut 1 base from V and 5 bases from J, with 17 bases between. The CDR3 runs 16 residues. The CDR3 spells CASSQGFGQVGTEAFF. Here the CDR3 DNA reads TGCGCCAGCAGCCAAGGATTTGGGCAAGTAGGAACTGAAGCTTTCTTT.

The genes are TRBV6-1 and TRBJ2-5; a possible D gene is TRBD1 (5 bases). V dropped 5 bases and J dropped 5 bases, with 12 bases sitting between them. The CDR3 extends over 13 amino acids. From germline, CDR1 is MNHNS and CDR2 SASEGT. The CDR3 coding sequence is TGTGCCAGCAGTACTCAGGGTGGGGAGACCCAGTACTTC. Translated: CASSTQGGETQYF.

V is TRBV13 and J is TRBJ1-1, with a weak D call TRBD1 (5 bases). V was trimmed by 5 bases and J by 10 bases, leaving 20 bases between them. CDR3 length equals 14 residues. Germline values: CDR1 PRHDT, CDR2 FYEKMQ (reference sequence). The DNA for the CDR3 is TGTGCCAGCAGCCCGAACCGGGGGGTTGGGGGAGCTTTCTTT. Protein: CASSPNRGVGGAFF.

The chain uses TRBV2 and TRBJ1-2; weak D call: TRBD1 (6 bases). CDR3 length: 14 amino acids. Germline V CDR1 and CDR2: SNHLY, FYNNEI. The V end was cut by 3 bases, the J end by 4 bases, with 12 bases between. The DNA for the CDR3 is TGTGCCAGCAGTGACCTACAGGGTATCTATGGCTACACCTTC. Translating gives CASSDLQGIYGYTF.

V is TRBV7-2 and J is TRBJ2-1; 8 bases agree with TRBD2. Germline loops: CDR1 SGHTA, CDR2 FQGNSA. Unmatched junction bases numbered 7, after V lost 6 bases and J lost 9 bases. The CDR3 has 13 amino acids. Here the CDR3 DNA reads TGTGCCAGCAGTTCGGGGGGGAACCTTGAGCAGTTCTTC. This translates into CASSSGGNLEQFF.

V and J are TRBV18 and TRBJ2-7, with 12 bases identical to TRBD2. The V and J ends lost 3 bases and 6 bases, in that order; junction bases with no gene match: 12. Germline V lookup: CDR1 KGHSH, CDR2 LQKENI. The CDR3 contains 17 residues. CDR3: CASSPIPTSGGPAEQYF. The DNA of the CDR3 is TGTGCCAGCTCACCGATCCCCACTAGCGGGGGGCCAGCCGAGCAGTACTTC.

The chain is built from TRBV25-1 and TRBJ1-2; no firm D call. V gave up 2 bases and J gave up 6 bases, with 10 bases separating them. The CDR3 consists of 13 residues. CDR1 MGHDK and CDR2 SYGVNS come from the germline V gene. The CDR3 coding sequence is TGTGCCAGCAGTGAACCGAGGGTGGATGGCTACACCTTC. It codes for CASSEPRVDGYTF.

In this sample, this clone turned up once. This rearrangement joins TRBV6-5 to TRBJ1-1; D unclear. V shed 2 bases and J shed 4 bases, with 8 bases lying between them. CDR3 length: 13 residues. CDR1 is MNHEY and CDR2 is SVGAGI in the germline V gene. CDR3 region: CASSYPASTEAFF. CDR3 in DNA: TGTGCCAGCAGTTACCCCGCGAGCACTGAAGCTTTCTTT.

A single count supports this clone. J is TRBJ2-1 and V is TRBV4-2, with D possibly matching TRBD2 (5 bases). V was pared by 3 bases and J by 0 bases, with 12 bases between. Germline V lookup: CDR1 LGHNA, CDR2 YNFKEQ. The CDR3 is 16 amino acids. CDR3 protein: CASSQKADPSYNEQFF. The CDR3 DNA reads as TGTGCCAGCAGCCAGAAAGCGGACCCCTCCTACAATGAGCAGTTCTTC.

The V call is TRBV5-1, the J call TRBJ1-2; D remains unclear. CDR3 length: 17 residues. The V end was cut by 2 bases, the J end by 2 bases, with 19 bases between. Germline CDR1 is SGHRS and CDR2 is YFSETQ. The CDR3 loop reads CASSFSGSASSNYGYTF. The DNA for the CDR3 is TGCGCCAGCAGCTTTTCCGGGTCAGCCTCTTCGAACTATGGCTACACCTTC. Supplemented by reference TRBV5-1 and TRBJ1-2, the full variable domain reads KAGVTQTPRYLIKTRGQQVTLSCSPISGHRSVSWYQQTPGQGLQFLFEYFSETQRNKGNFPGRFSGRQFSNSRSEMNVSTLELGDSALYLCASSFSGSASSNYGYTFGSGTRLTVV.

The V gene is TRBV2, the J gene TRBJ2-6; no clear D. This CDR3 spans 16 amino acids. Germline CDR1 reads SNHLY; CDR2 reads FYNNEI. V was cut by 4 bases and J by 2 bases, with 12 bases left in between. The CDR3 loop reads CASSGEKVPGANVLTF. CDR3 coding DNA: TGTGCCAGCAGTGGAGAGAAAGTACCTGGGGCCAACGTCCTGACTTTC.

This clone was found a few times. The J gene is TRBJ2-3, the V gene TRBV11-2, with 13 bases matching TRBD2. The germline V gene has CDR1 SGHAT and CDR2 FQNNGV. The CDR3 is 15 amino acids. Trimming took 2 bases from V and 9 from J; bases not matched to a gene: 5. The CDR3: CASSLSRTSGSTQYF. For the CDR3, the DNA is TGTGCCAGCAGCTTATCTCGGACTAGCGGGAGCACGCAGTATTTT.

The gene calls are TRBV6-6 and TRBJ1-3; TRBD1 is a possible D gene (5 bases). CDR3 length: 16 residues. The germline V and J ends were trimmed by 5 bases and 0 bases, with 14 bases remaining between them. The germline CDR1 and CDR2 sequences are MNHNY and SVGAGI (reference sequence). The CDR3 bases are TGTGCCAGCAGTACGGGACTCAAGAGCTCTGGAAACACCATATATTTT. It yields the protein CASSTGLKSSGNTIYF.

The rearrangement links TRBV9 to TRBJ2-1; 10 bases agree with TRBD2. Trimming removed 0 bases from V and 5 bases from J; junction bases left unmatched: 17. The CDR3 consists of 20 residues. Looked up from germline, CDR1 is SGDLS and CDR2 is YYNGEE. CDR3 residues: CASSVVLGQIRTSGNNEQFF. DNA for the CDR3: TGTGCCAGCAGCGTAGTTCTAGGACAGATCCGGACTAGCGGAAACAATGAGCAGTTCTTC.

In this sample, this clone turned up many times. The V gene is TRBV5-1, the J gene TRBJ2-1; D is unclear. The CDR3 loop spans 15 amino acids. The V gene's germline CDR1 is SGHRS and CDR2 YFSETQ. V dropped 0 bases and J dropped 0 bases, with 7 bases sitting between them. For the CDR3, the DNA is TGCGCCAGCAGCTTGGGCGGCGGCTCCTACAATGAGCAGTTCTTC. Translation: CASSLGGGSYNEQFF.

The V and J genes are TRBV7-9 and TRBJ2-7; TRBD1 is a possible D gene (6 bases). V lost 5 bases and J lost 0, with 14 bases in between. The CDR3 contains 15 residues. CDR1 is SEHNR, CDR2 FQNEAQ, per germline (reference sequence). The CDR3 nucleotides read TGTGCCAGCAGCCTCCTGACAGGCTACTCCTACGAGCAGTACTTC. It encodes CASSLLTGYSYEQYF.

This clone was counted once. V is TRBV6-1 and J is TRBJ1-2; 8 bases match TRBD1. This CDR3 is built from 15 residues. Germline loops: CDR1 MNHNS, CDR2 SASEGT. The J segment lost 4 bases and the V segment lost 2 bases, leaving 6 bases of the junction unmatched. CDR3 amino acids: CASSETDRDSYGYTF. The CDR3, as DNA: TGTGCCAGCAGTGAAACGGACAGGGACTCCTATGGCTACACCTTC.

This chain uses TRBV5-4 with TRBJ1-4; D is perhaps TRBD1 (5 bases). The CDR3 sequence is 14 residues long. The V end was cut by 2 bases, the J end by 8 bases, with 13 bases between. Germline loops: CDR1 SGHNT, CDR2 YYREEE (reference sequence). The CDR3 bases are TGTGCCAGCAGCTTTGGGGGGTCGGACGAAAAACTGTTTTTT. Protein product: CASSFGGSDEKLFF.

The CDR3 bases are TGTGCCAGCAAGAGAGGACAGAACACTGAAGCTTTCTTT. Translation: CASKRGQNTEAFF. The chain employs TRBV6-1 and TRBJ1-1; weak D call: TRBD1 (5 bases). Germline CDR1 MNHNS, CDR2 SASEGT. This CDR3 spans 13 amino acids. Trimming cost V 7 bases and J 1 base, with 10 bases left between them.

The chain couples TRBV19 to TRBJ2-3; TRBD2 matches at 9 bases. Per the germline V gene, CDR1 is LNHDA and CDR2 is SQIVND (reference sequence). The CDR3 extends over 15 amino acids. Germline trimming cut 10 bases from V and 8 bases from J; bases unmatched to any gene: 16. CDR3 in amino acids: CATTPSAGGRGTQYF. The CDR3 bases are TGTGCCACTACCCCCTCAGCGGGGGGACGGGGTACGCAGTATTTT.

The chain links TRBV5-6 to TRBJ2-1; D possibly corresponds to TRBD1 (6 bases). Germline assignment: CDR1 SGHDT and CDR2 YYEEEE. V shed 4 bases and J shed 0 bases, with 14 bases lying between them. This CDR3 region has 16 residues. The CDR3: CASSPSGGSSYNEQFF. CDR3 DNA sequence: TGTGCCAGCAGCCCCAGTGGGGGCAGCTCCTACAATGAGCAGTTCTTC.

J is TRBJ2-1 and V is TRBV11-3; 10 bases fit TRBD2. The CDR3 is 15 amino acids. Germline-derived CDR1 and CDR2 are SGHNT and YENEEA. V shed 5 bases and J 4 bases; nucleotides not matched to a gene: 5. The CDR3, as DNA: TGTGCCAGCAGCCCCTTAGCGGGAGGATACAATGAGCAGTTCTTC. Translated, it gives CASSPLAGGYNEQFF.